This T cell receptor (beta chain) was sequenced in a study of blood T cell repertoires in COVID-19. How the authors handled the data: Amplifying reference gene primers gave estimates of nucleated cell counts. TCRdb keeps only in-frame clones here, not all; method: immunoSEQ multiplex PCR. V and J calls plus clone size are reproduced from that table; the DNA served to infer D and trimming. The sample shows approximately 110,000 clones, less than 80% of them seen only once. Trimming removed 6 bases from V and 0 bases from J, with 6 bases in between. CDR3 length: 13 amino acids. This clone turned up a few times.

The specimen sequenced was peripheral blood. This TCR came from a man between 65 and 79 years old with active or convalescent COVID-19. The chain couples TRBV12-3 or TRBV12-4 to TRBJ1-3; D uncertain. CDR3 bases: TGTGCCAGCAGCCAGGCCTCTGGAAACACCATATATTTT. Its protein is CASSQASGNTIYF.